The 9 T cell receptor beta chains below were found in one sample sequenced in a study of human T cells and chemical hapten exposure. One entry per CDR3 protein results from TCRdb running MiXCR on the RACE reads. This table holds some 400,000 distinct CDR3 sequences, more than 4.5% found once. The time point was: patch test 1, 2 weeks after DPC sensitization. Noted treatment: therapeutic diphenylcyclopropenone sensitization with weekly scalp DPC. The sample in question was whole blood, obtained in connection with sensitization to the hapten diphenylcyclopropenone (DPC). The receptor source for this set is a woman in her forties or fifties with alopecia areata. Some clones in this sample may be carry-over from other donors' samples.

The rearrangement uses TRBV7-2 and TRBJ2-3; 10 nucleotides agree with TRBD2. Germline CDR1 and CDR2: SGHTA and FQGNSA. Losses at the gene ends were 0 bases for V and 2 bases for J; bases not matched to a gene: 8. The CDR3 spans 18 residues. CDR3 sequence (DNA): TGTGCCAGCAGCTTAGCGCTCGGTAGCGGGGGGCCCACAGATACGCAGTATTTT. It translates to CASSLALGSGGPTDTQYF.

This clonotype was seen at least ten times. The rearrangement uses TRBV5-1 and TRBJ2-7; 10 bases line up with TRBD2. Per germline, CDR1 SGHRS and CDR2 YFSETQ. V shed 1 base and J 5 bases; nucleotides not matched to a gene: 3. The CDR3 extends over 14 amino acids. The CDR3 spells CASSLQLAGDEQYF. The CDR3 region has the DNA TGCGCCAGCAGCTTGCAGCTAGCGGGGGACGAGCAGTACTTC.

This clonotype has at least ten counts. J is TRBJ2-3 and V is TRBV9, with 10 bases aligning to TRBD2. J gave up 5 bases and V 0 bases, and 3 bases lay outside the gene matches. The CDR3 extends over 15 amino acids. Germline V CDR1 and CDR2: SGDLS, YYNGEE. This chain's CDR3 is CASSVGVAGGDTQYF. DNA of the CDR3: TGTGCCAGCAGCGTAGGCGTAGCGGGAGGAGATACGCAGTATTTT. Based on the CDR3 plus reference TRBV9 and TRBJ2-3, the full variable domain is DSGVTQTPKHLITATGQRVTLRCSPRSGDLSVYWYQQSLDQGLQFLIQYYNGEERAKGNILERFSAQQFPDLHSELNLSSLELGDSALYFCASSVGVAGGDTQYFGPGTRLTVL.

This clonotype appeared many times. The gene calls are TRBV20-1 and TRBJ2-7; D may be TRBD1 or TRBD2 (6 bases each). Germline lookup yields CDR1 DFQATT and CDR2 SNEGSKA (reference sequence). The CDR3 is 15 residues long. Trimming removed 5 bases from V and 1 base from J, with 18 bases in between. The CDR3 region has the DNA TGCAGTGCTCCCGAGGGGGGAGCGAATTCCTACGAGCAGTACTTC. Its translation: CSAPEGGANSYEQYF.

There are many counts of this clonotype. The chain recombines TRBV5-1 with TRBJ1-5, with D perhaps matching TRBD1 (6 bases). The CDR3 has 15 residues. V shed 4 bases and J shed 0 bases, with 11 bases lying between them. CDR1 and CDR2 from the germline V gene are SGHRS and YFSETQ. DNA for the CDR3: TGCGCCAGCAGCCTGGAGGGGGTTAGCAATCAGCCCCAGCATTTT. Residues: CASSLEGVSNQPQHF.

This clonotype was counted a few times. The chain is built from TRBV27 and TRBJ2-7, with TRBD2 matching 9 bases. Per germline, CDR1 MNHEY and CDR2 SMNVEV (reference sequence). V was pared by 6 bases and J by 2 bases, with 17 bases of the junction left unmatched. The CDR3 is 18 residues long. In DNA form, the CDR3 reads TGTGCCAGCAGGCCTCTAGGGGGGCTAGCGGGACGAACCTACGAGCAGTACTTC. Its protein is CASRPLGGLAGRTYEQYF.

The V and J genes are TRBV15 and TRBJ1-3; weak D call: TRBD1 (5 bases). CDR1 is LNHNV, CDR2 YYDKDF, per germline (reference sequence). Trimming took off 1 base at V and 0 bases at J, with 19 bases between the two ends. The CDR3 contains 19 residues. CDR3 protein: CATSRVKWKGTFSGNTIYF. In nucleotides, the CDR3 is TGTGCCACCAGCAGAGTAAAGTGGAAGGGGACTTTCTCTGGAAACACCATATATTTT. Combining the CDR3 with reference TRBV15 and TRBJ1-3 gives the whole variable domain DAMVIQNPRYQVTQFGKPVTLSCSQTLNHNVMYWYQQKSSQAPKLLFHYYDKDFNNEADTPDNFQSRRPNTSFCFLDIRSPGLGDTAMYLCATSRVKWKGTFSGNTIYFGEGSWLTVV.

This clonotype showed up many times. DNA for the CDR3: TGTGCCAGCAAATCTAGCAGAAGCACAGATACGCAGTATTTT. Amino acid sequence: CASKSSRSTDTQYF. The chain has TRBV7-2 and TRBJ2-3, with TRBD2 as a possible D gene (5 bases). V was pared by 7 bases and J by 0 bases, with 11 bases between. Germline CDR1 SGHTA, CDR2 FQGNSA. The CDR3 loop spans 14 amino acids. Full variable domain (rest looked up from reference TRBV7-2 and TRBJ2-3): GAGVSQSPSNKVTEKGKDVELRCDPISGHTALYWYRQSLGQGLEFLIYFQGNSAPDKSGLPSDRFSAERTGGSVSTLTIQRTQQEDSAVYLCASKSSRSTDTQYFGPGTRLTVL.

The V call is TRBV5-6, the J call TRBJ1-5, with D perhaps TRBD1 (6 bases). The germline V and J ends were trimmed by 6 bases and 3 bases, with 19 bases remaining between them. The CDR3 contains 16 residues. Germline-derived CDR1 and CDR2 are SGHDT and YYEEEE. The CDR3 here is CASTLGRTVFNQPQHF. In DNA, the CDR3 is TGTGCCAGCACCTTAGGCCGGACAGTGTTCAATCAGCCCCAGCATTTT.